These 15 T cell receptor beta chains share one sample of origin, sequenced in a study of post-analysis software for immune sequencing data. Study-level findings and limits: The study found TRBV5-6, TRBV5-1 and TRBV20-1 among 4 or 5 TRBV segments more frequent in patients than controls.

Presence of unique molecular identifiers characterized the TCR beta cDNA libraries. TCRdb reprocessed the PCR reads via MiXCR and lists one record per CDR3 protein. The sample carries hundreds of thousands of distinct CDR3 sequences, under 55% recorded once. Their recognized antigens are unknown. The sample was blood. The receptors were sampled from a girl aged 10-17 years with multiple sclerosis.

The chain employs TRBV28 and TRBJ2-7; D possibly uses TRBD1 or TRBD2 (5 bases each). This CDR3 is 16 amino acids long. The germline V gene has CDR1 MDHEN and CDR2 SYDVKM. Trimming removed 6 bases at V and 5 bases at J, with 23 bases between. In DNA, the CDR3 is TGTGCCAGCAGGACAGAGGGATTAGATTTTTCCCACGAGCAGTACTTC. Translating gives CASRTEGLDFSHEQYF. Full variable domain (outside the CDR3, taken from reference TRBV28 and TRBJ2-7): DVKVTQSSRYLVKRTGEKVFLECVQDMDHENMFWYRQDPGLGLRLIYFSYDVKMKEKGDIPEGYSVSREKKERFSLILESASTNQTSMYLCASRTEGLDFSHEQYFGPGTRLTVT.

This clonotype was detected only a few times. The J gene is TRBJ2-1, the V gene TRBV20-1, with unresolved D. Trimming stripped 1 base from V and 9 bases from J, with 19 bases between. In germline, CDR1 is DFQATT, CDR2 SNEGSKA (reference sequence). The CDR3 is 15 amino acids. CDR3 in amino acids: CSARGRKTLLGEQFF. The CDR3 DNA reads TGCAGTGCTAGAGGAAGAAAAACGCTGCTGGGTGAGCAGTTCTTC.

The chain combines TRBV29-1 with TRBJ2-5; the match to TRBD2 covers 11 bases. Germline V gene lookup returns CDR1 SQVTM and CDR2 ANQGSEA. J lost 11 bases, V lost 3 bases, and 11 bases had no gene match. The CDR3 loop spans 14 amino acids. The CDR3 DNA sequence: TGCAGCGTTGACATTAGCGGGAGGGCGGAGGAGCAGTACTTC. As protein: CSVDISGRAEEQYF. The full variable domain, its missing parts supplied by reference TRBV29-1 and TRBJ2-5, is SAVISQKPSRDICQRGTSLTIQCQVDSQVTMMFWYRQQPGQSLTLIATANQGSEATYESGFVIDKFPISRPNLTFSTLTVSNMSPEDSSIYLCSVDISGRAEEQYFGPGTRLLVL.

The chain is built from TRBV5-1 and TRBJ2-1; 10 positions agree with TRBD2. J lost 4 bases, V lost 5 bases, and 6 bases had no gene match. This CDR3 has 15 amino acids. Per germline, CDR1 SGHRS and CDR2 YFSETQ. The CDR3 loop reads CASRHGTSDYNEQFF. The CDR3 nucleotides are TGCGCCAGCAGACACGGGACTAGCGATTACAATGAGCAGTTCTTC.

This clonotype was seen a few times. This rearrangement joins TRBV7-2 to TRBJ1-5; D remains unclear. Germline V lookup: CDR1 SGHTA, CDR2 FQGNSA. V was trimmed by 1 base and J by 0 bases, leaving 7 bases between them. This CDR3 comprises 15 residues. The CDR3 region has the DNA TGTGCCAGCAGCTTAGTGATCTCTAGCAATCAGCCCCAGCATTTT. This translates into CASSLVISSNQPQHF.

The V gene is TRBV12-3 or TRBV12-4, the J gene TRBJ2-7; 9 bases agree with TRBD1. With V trimmed by 3 bases and J by 6 bases, 9 bases remained unmatched. This CDR3 comprises 15 residues. This CDR3 is CASSFGQGHYCEQYF. As DNA, the CDR3 is TGTGCCAGCAGTTTTGGACAGGGGCACTACTGCGAGCAGTACTTC.

The rearrangement links TRBV5-1 to TRBJ2-5, with D perhaps TRBD1 or TRBD2 (5 bases each). Germline CDR1 and CDR2: SGHRS and YFSETQ. The CDR3 loop spans 15 amino acids. V shed 0 bases and J shed 4 bases, with 13 bases lying between them. Here the CDR3 reads CASSLGGTQGETQYF. The CDR3 DNA is TGCGCCAGCAGCTTGGGAGGGACGCAGGGAGAGACCCAGTACTTC.

The chain joins TRBV12-3 or TRBV12-4 to TRBJ2-7, with D unclear. Trimming took 2 bases from V and 3 from J, leaving 11 bases between them. The CDR3 loop spans 14 amino acids. CDR3 bases: TGTGCCAGCAGTTTAACCTCCCGGTTCTACGAGCAGTACTTC. Translation: CASSLTSRFYEQYF.

This clonotype has only a few counts. This chain joins TRBV20-1 and TRBJ2-7, with D perhaps TRBD1 (6 bases). CDR1 is DFQATT and CDR2 is SNEGSKA in the germline V gene (reference sequence). The CDR3 consists of 12 residues. V was pared by 5 bases and J by 10 bases, with 18 bases between. The CDR3 DNA follows: TGCAGTGCTCCTGGACAGTACGAGGCCCAGTACTTC. Protein product: CSAPGQYEAQYF.

The chain employs TRBV10-3 and TRBJ2-1, with a possible D match to TRBD1 (5 bases). This CDR3 spans 11 amino acids. Trimming removed 6 bases at V and 7 bases at J, with 7 bases between. The V gene's germline CDR1 is ENHRY and CDR2 SYGVKD. This CDR3 is CAIRGANEQFF. In DNA form, the CDR3 reads TGTGCCATCAGAGGGGCGAATGAGCAGTTCTTC.

This clonotype was counted between two and nine times. The chain is built from TRBV5-8 and TRBJ2-3; 7 positions agree with TRBD2. CDR3 length: 16 residues. Germline lookup yields CDR1 SGHTS and CDR2 YDEGEE. The ends lost 1 base at V and 3 bases at J; junction bases unmatched: 8. CDR3 in DNA: TGTGCCAGCAGCTTGTCCGGGCCAGCGGGGACAGATACGCAGTATTTT. This sequence encodes CASSLSGPAGTDTQYF.

This clonotype was found a few times. The chain recombines TRBV29-1 with TRBJ1-1; unclear D gene. V dropped 4 bases and J dropped 1 base, with 4 bases sitting between them. Germline V gives CDR1 SQVTM, CDR2 ANQGSEA. This CDR3 is built from 11 residues. The CDR3, as DNA: TGCAGCGTTGGACAGAACACTGAAGCTTTCTTT. Its protein is CSVGQNTEAFF. Variable domain in full (rest from reference TRBV29-1 and TRBJ1-1): SAVISQKPSRDICQRGTSLTIQCQVDSQVTMMFWYRQQPGQSLTLIATANQGSEATYESGFVIDKFPISRPNLTFSTLTVSNMSPEDSSIYLCSVGQNTEAFFGQGTRLTVV.

Regarding this clonotype: Likely a read error: the CDR3 ends without its conserved phenylalanine or tryptophan. The DNA is left out, because the CDR3 cannot be placed on it with certainty; the CDR3 is given as TCRdb lists it. This chain connects TRBV7-4 to TRBJ2-7; TRBD1 is taken as the D call from the table, unchecked against the DNA. Germline V gives CDR1 SGHVT, CDR2 SQSDAQ. The CDR3 region is 15 residues in length, termini included. The chain's CDR3 is CASSFRSGGFLRAVL.

In DNA, the CDR3 is TGCAGTGCCCCGGACGTGGCACTGGGCGAGCAGTACTTC. It translates to CSAPDVALGEQYF. This rearrangement joins TRBV20-1 to TRBJ2-5; no firm D call. The J call is uncertain, as TRBJ2-7 better fits the DNA end. Per germline, CDR1 DFQATT and CDR2 SNEGSKA (reference sequence). The CDR3 sequence is 13 residues long.

This clonotype turned up a few times. The rearrangement joins TRBV10-3 to TRBJ2-1; 9 positions match TRBD2. The junction had 6 bases not matched to a gene; V was cut back by 4 bases and J by 5 bases. Germline V gene sequence: CDR1 ENHRY, CDR2 SYGVKD. The CDR3 covers 15 residues. CDR3 sequence: CAISGRREGNNEQFF. The CDR3, as DNA: TGTGCCATCAGTGGGCGGCGGGAGGGAAACAATGAGCAGTTCTTC.